The 20 T cell receptor beta chains below all came from one sample that was sequenced in a study of T cell responses to AZD1222 COVID-19 vaccine. Clones were read by immunoSEQ multiplex PCR, and TCRdb kept only the in-frame ones, dropping some. This table holds approximately 81,000 clones, under 95% found once. The input for sequencing was peripheral blood, taken on day 0 of MenACWY control vaccination. These receptors all stem from an adult in good health.

The CDR3 nucleotides read TGTGCCAGCAGTTACCTTCCCACTGAAGCTTTCTTT. This gives the protein CASSYLPTEAFF. The chain recombines TRBV12-3 or TRBV12-4 with TRBJ1-1, with D unresolved. V shed 4 bases and J shed 4 bases, with 7 bases lying between them. This CDR3 is 12 amino acids long.

The table lists this clone with a few counts. The rearrangement joins TRBV3-1 (or the pseudogene TRBV3-2) to TRBJ1-5, with D maybe TRBD1 (5 bases). Germline assignment: CDR1 LGHDT and CDR2 YNNKEL (reference sequence). The CDR3 is 15 amino acids. V was shortened by 3 bases and J by 7 bases, with 16 bases between the two germline ends. The CDR3 sequence: CASSQEQGKNQPQHF. The CDR3 DNA is TGTGCCAGCAGCCAGGAGCAGGGTAAGAACCAGCCCCAGCATTTT.

The chain has TRBV3-1 (or the pseudogene TRBV3-2) and TRBJ1-1; D is uncertain. The CDR3 runs to 16 residues. The V gene's germline CDR1 is LGHDT and CDR2 YNNKEL (reference sequence). Trimming shortened V by 0 bases and J by 5 bases, and 16 bases separated the two germline ends. The CDR3 DNA sequence: TGTGCCAGCAGCCAAGAAGACCGGGAGGTGGGTACTGAAGCTTTCTTT. Translating gives CASSQEDREVGTEAFF.

In DNA, the CDR3 is TGTGCCAGCAGCGAACAACAGGGGCGGCAGGGGCAGCCCCAGCATTTT. This translates into CASSEQQGRQGQPQHF. The chain carries TRBV7-8 and TRBJ1-5; 7 bases match TRBD1. Germline loops: CDR1 SGHVS, CDR2 FQNEAQ. The CDR3 extends over 16 amino acids. Losses at the gene ends were 5 bases for V and 7 bases for J; bases not matched to a gene: 14.

This rearrangement joins TRBV30 to TRBJ1-5, with TRBD1 matching 10 bases. The V gene end was trimmed by 2 bases and the J gene end by 5 bases; junction bases not matched to a gene: 6. Germline lookup yields CDR1 GTSNPN and CDR2 SVGIG (reference sequence). The CDR3 loop spans 15 amino acids. CDR3: CAWSPGTGAHQPQHF. The CDR3 DNA reads TGTGCCTGGAGTCCCGGGACAGGGGCCCATCAGCCCCAGCATTTT. Complete variable domain (other parts from reference TRBV30 and TRBJ1-5): SQTIHQWPATLVQPVGSPLSLECTVEGTSNPNLYWYRQAAGRGLQLLFYSVGIGQISSEVPQNLSASRPQDRQFILSSKKLLLSDSGFYLCAWSPGTGAHQPQHFGDGTRLSIL.

The chain is built from TRBV6-6 and TRBJ1-4; possibly TRBD1 for D (6 bases). In germline, CDR1 is MNHNY, CDR2 SVGAGI (reference sequence). This CDR3 has 20 residues. V dropped 6 bases and J dropped 8 bases, with 34 bases sitting between them. The CDR3 DNA is TGTGCCAGCAGCCGCATCCGGCCGGGGACGTCGACAGGCCTCCTGGAAAAACTGTTTTTT. Protein product: CASSRIRPGTSTGLLEKLFF.

This sequence joins TRBV28 and TRBJ1-5; D unresolved. V shed 7 bases and J shed 4 bases, with 14 bases lying between them. CDR1 and CDR2 (germline): MDHEN, SYDVKM. The CDR3 is 14 residues long. The DNA for the CDR3 is TGTGCCAGCAAGATAATGGCGGAAAATCAGCCCCAGCATTTT. Residues: CASKIMAENQPQHF.

This clone was seen only once. The chain links TRBV5-6 to TRBJ1-1; D is perhaps TRBD1 (5 bases). The ends were cut back, 4 bases at V and 9 bases at J, with 19 bases in the middle. This CDR3 spans 14 amino acids. Per germline, CDR1 SGHDT and CDR2 YYEEEE. CDR3 in DNA: TGTGCCAGCAGCCTTCGTCGACAGAAGGGTAAAGCTTTCTTT. It encodes CASSLRRQKGKAFF.

J is TRBJ2-2 and V is TRBV5-4; TRBD2 is a possible D gene (6 bases). This CDR3 comprises 14 residues. CDR1 and CDR2 from the germline V gene are SGHNT and YYREEE (reference sequence). With 1 base removed from V and 7 bases from J, the gap between germline ends came to 11 bases. The CDR3 nucleotides are TGTGCCAGCAGCTTGCGGGAAGCGGGCGGGGAGCTGTTTTTT. Translating it yields CASSLREAGGELFF.

This rearrangement joins TRBV19 to TRBJ2-2; the D gene is possibly TRBD2 (6 bases). Germline values: CDR1 LNHDA, CDR2 SQIVND (reference sequence). V dropped 10 bases and J dropped 7 bases, with 31 bases sitting between them. The CDR3 runs 18 residues. The CDR3 reads CATSSPLARGMWGGELFF. CDR3 nucleotides: TGTGCCACCTCGAGTCCCCTGGCCCGCGGGATGTGGGGCGGGGAGCTGTTTTTT.

The chain joins TRBV6-4 to TRBJ1-2, with D unclear. Trimming pared 6 bases from V and 8 bases from J, leaving 13 bases between. From germline, CDR1 is MRHNA and CDR2 SNTAGT. CDR3 size: 12 residues. In nucleotides, the CDR3 is TGTGCCAGCAGGGCCTCCCTCGGGGGCTACACCTTC. Residues: CASRASLGGYTF.

This rearrangement joins TRBV6-1 to TRBJ2-7; 7 bases line up with TRBD1. The germline CDR1 and CDR2 sequences are MNHNS and SASEGT. The CDR3 has 15 residues. V gave up 2 bases and J gave up 5 bases; unmatched junction bases: 9. CDR3 protein: CASSESTGPRDEQYF. Here the CDR3 DNA reads TGTGCCAGCAGTGAATCGACAGGGCCGCGGGACGAGCAGTACTTC.

J is TRBJ1-6 and V is TRBV3-1 (or the pseudogene TRBV3-2), with a weak D call TRBD1 (6 bases). Germline V gives CDR1 LGHDT, CDR2 YNNKEL (reference sequence). V lost 4 bases to trimming and J lost 14 bases, with 18 bases between them. CDR3 length equals 14 residues. The CDR3: CASSLKRGGSSLHF. CDR3 in DNA: TGTGCCAGCAGCCTAAAGAGGGGGGGCTCGTCCCTCCACTTT.

This chain uses TRBV6-5 with TRBJ1-5, with D unclear. The germline V gene encodes CDR1 MNHEY and CDR2 SVGAGI. V was shortened by 6 bases and J by 3 bases, with 12 bases between the two germline ends. This CDR3 contains 14 residues. CDR3: CASRGIGYNQPQHF. The DNA for the CDR3 is TGTGCCAGCAGGGGCATCGGTTACAATCAGCCCCAGCATTTT.

The J gene is TRBJ2-1, the V gene TRBV2, with 8 bases identical to TRBD2. Germline assignment: CDR1 SNHLY and CDR2 FYNNEI. The CDR3 is 15 residues long. Trimming at V came to 6 bases and at J to 8 bases, leaving 12 bases not matched to a gene. DNA of the CDR3: TGTGCCAGCAGCGAGGGGACTAGTAATAGCGATGAGCAGTTCTTC. This codes for CASSEGTSNSDEQFF.

CDR3 in DNA: TGTGCCAGCAGTTTAACGGGACAGGGGGGAGATACGCAGTATTTT. It is translated as CASSLTGQGGDTQYF. V and J are TRBV28 and TRBJ2-3; the match to TRBD1 covers 11 bases. Germline V gene sequence: CDR1 MDHEN, CDR2 SYDVKM. The CDR3 extends over 15 amino acids. V lost 2 bases, J lost 5 bases, and 3 bases stayed unmatched.

The chain carries TRBV27 and TRBJ1-6; D remains ambiguous. The CDR3 contains 14 residues. Germline loops: CDR1 MNHEY, CDR2 SMNVEV (reference sequence). With 3 bases removed from V and 4 bases from J, the gap between germline ends came to 7 bases. The CDR3 is CASSLQLYNSPLHF. The CDR3 DNA follows: TGTGCCAGCAGTTTGCAACTTTATAATTCACCCCTCCACTTT.

V usage is TRBV7-9 and J usage is TRBJ2-3; TRBD2 matches 8 bases. Germline CDR1 and CDR2: SEHNR and FQNEAQ (reference sequence). The length of the CDR3 is 16 residues. With V trimmed by 6 bases and J by 6 bases, 14 bases remained unmatched. CDR3 nucleotide sequence: TGTGCCAGCAGACCCGGGCTAGCGGGCAGTGAGGATACGCAGTATTTT. This codes for CASRPGLAGSEDTQYF.

In this sample, this clone turned up once. V usage is TRBV28 and J usage is TRBJ2-1; 13 bases fit TRBD2. CDR3 length: 16 residues. With 3 bases clipped from V and 8 bases from J, the junction kept 7 bases outside the gene matches. Per the germline V gene, CDR1 is MDHEN and CDR2 is SYDVKM. The CDR3 coding sequence is TGTGCCAGCAGTTTCACTAGCGGGAGGGCCGTAGATGAGCAGTTCTTC. It specifies CASSFTSGRAVDEQFF.

The rearrangement joins TRBV15 to TRBJ2-7; 7 bases align to TRBD2. The germline V gene encodes CDR1 LNHNV and CDR2 YYDKDF (reference sequence). There are 17 residues in the CDR3. V lost 3 bases, J lost 8 bases, and 19 bases stayed unmatched. The chain's CDR3 is CATSSERGGTQGSKQYF. The CDR3 DNA reads as TGTGCCACCAGCAGTGAAAGGGGAGGGACTCAGGGTTCGAAGCAGTACTTC.